This T cell receptor (beta chain) was documented in a study of CD4 T cell repertoires in COVID-19. At the level of the study: Relabeled CFSE-low cells, IL-2-expanded for around nine days, met spikes from other coronaviruses.

Sequencing was done directly on freshly isolated, uncultured memory T cells. TCRdb keeps only in-frame clones here, not all; method: immunoSEQ multiplex PCR. Seen here are about 75,000 clones, roughly four fifths observed once, and the top ten hold around 0.58%. This CDR3 spans 19 amino acids. V was clipped by 4 bases and J by 4 bases; unmatched bases: 17. The germline gives CDR1 SGDLS, CDR2 YYNGEE. This sequence was found in a human donor who had COVID-19. The starting material was CD4+ T cells from peripheral blood, obtained after recovery from COVID-19. The chain combines TRBV9 with TRBJ2-3, with 11 bases that match TRBD2. The CDR3 sequence: CASSPSSGGKAARADTQYF. DNA of the CDR3: TGTGCCAGCAGCCCATCTAGCGGGGGGAAGGCAGCTAGGGCAGATACGCAGTATTTT.